Each of the 32 T cell receptor beta chains below was sequenced from the same sample in a study of blood T cell repertoires in COVID-19. TCRdb's copy holds only in-frame clones and misses some; the assay was immunoSEQ multiplex PCR. The table lists around 9,500 clones, roughly 77% of them singletons. Material: peripheral blood. These receptors were collected from a man in his sixties with active COVID-19.

J is TRBJ1-1 and V is TRBV2, with 9 positions matching TRBD1. The CDR3 is made up of 14 amino acids. Per the germline V gene, CDR1 is SNHLY and CDR2 is FYNNEI. Trimming took 5 bases from V and 3 from J; bases not matched to a gene: 4. Here the CDR3 reads CASSLQGADTEAFF. In DNA form, the CDR3 reads TGTGCCAGCAGTTTACAGGGGGCGGACACTGAAGCTTTCTTT.

This clone was seen only once. The chain combines TRBV28 with TRBJ2-1; TRBD2 matches 7 bases. From germline, CDR1 is MDHEN and CDR2 SYDVKM. The CDR3 has 15 residues. V shed 1 base and J 10 bases; nucleotides not matched to a gene: 10. CDR3 bases: TGTGCCAGCAGTTTATTAGGCGGGGAGGGCCCGGAGCAGTTCTTC. This gives the protein CASSLLGGEGPEQFF.

The chain uses TRBV5-1 and TRBJ2-7, with a weak D call TRBD1 (6 bases). The germline V gene encodes CDR1 SGHRS and CDR2 YFSETQ. This CDR3 has 17 residues. The germline V and J ends were trimmed by 0 bases and 0 bases, with 16 bases remaining between them. The CDR3 sequence: CASSLATGHPRSYEQYF. The CDR3 DNA sequence: TGCGCCAGCAGCTTGGCTACGGGACATCCGCGCTCCTACGAGCAGTACTTC.

This clone has a handful of counts. The chain uses TRBV7-2 and TRBJ2-7; 13 nucleotides match TRBD2. Germline V gene data show CDR1 as SGHTA and CDR2 as FQGNSA. V lost 5 bases, J lost 3 bases, and 13 bases stayed unmatched. The CDR3 runs to 18 residues. CDR3 DNA: TGTGCCAGCAGCGCAGGACTAGCGGGGGCCCTCCGAAACTACGAGCAGTACTTC. Protein sequence: CASSAGLAGALRNYEQYF.

The J gene is TRBJ2-2, the V gene TRBV7-3, with TRBD1 matching 7 bases. The J segment lost 4 bases and the V segment lost 6 bases, leaving 5 bases of the junction unmatched. CDR1 and CDR2 (germline): SGHTA, FQGTGA. The CDR3 is made up of 14 amino acids. For the CDR3, the DNA is TGTGCCAGCAGGGACAGGAGAATCACCGGGGAGCTGTTTTTT. Translated, it gives CASRDRRITGELFF. The complete variable domain, with remaining parts taken from reference TRBV7-3 and TRBJ2-2, reads GAGVSQTPSNKVTEKGKYVELRCDPISGHTALYWYRQSLGQGPEFLIYFQGTGAADDSGLPNDRFFAVRPEGSVSTLKIQRTERGDSAVYLCASRDRRITGELFFGEGSRLTVL.

The CDR3 nucleotides are TGTGCCAGCAGCTTAGACCCCCCTCTTACAGGATTTAACACTGAAGCTTTCTTT. It codes for CASSLDPPLTGFNTEAFF. The chain employs TRBV7-8 and TRBJ1-1; tentatively, D is TRBD1 (5 bases). Deletions cut 1 base from V and 2 bases from J, with 20 bases between. Germline V lookup: CDR1 SGHVS, CDR2 FQNEAQ. This CDR3 contains 18 residues.

This chain uses TRBV11-2 with TRBJ2-7; D not certain. Trimming cost V 4 bases and J 3 bases, with 13 bases left between them. CDR3 length: 14 residues. Germline CDR1 SGHAT, CDR2 FQNNGV. CDR3 nucleotide sequence: TGTGCCAGCAGCTCCGAACCAGGTCTCTACGAGCAGTACTTC. Translated, it gives CASSSEPGLYEQYF.

This chain joins TRBV9 and TRBJ2-7; 8 bases agree with TRBD1. Germline loops: CDR1 SGDLS, CDR2 YYNGEE. Losses at the gene ends were 0 bases for V and 5 bases for J; bases not matched to a gene: 7. The CDR3 runs to 15 residues. The CDR3 bases are TGTGCCAGCAGCGTAGGTCCAGGGGGCGGCGACGAGCAGTACTTC. It is translated as CASSVGPGGGDEQYF.

V and J are TRBV19 and TRBJ1-2; weak D call: TRBD1 (5 bases). Germline CDR1 LNHDA, CDR2 SQIVND (reference sequence). Trimming took 4 bases from V and 2 from J, leaving 14 bases between them. This CDR3 is built from 15 residues. CDR3 sequence reads: CASSTGSTANYGYTF. The CDR3 DNA reads TGTGCCAGTAGTACAGGTTCGACAGCAAACTATGGCTACACCTTC. The full variable domain, rest sourced from reference TRBV19 and TRBJ1-2, is DGGITQSPKYLFRKEGQNVTLSCEQNLNHDAMYWYRQDPGQGLRLIYYSQIVNDFQKGDIAEGYSVSREKKESFPLTVTSAQKNPTAFYLCASSTGSTANYGYTFGSGTRLTVV.

V and J are TRBV7-9 and TRBJ2-5, with 13 bases identical to TRBD2. The J segment lost 3 bases and the V segment lost 5 bases, leaving 12 bases of the junction unmatched. The CDR3 spans 18 residues. In germline, CDR1 is SEHNR, CDR2 FQNEAQ (reference sequence). In DNA, the CDR3 is TGTGCCAGCAGCCGCGGACTAGCGGGGGCCCTCGGTAAAGAGACCCAGTACTTC. Translation gives CASSRGLAGALGKETQYF.

This clone was seen more than once but under ten times. This chain links TRBV6-5 with TRBJ2-4, with TRBD2 identical over 8 bases. CDR1 is MNHEY and CDR2 is SVGAGI in the germline V gene. The V gene end was trimmed by 5 bases and the J gene end by 5 bases; junction bases not matched to a gene: 8. This CDR3 has 15 amino acids. The CDR3 region is CASSKTGTRENIQYF. For the CDR3, the DNA is TGTGCCAGCAGTAAGACCGGGACTAGAGAAAACATTCAGTACTTC.

The chain combines TRBV18 with TRBJ2-3; D may be TRBD1 (6 bases). The germline gives CDR1 KGHSH, CDR2 LQKENI. V gave up 5 bases and J gave up 2 bases, with 17 bases separating them. The CDR3 sequence is 16 residues long. In DNA, the CDR3 is TGTGCCAGCTCAAACAGGGTTGACCTATACACAGATACGCAGTATTTT. It codes for CASSNRVDLYTDTQYF.

This chain uses TRBV18 with TRBJ2-1; TRBD1 matches 9 bases. With 3 bases clipped from V and 3 bases from J, the junction kept 6 bases outside the gene matches. The CDR3 is 16 amino acids. Germline assignment: CDR1 KGHSH and CDR2 LQKENI. DNA for the CDR3: TGTGCCAGCTCACCCGGTGGACAGGGGAGCTACAATGAGCAGTTCTTC. It codes for CASSPGGQGSYNEQFF. Looking up the rest from reference TRBV18 and TRBJ2-1 gives the full variable domain: NAGVMQNPRHLVRRRGQEARLRCSPMKGHSHVYWYRQLPEEGLKFMVYLQKENIIDESGMPKERFSAEFPKEGPSILRIQQVVRGDSAAYFCASSPGGQGSYNEQFFGPGTRLTVL.

The CDR3 loop reads CASSKDSVFSYNEQFF. The CDR3 nucleotides read TGTGCCAGCAGCAAAGACAGTGTTTTCTCCTACAATGAGCAGTTCTTC. The rearrangement uses TRBV7-8 and TRBJ2-1; D might be TRBD1 (5 bases). V was clipped by 5 bases and J by 0 bases, with 14 bases between them. CDR1 and CDR2 from the germline V gene are SGHVS and FQNEAQ. The CDR3 runs 16 residues.

The chain is built from TRBV19 and TRBJ2-3; perhaps TRBD1 as D (5 bases). Germline V gene data show CDR1 as LNHDA and CDR2 as SQIVND (reference sequence). V was shortened by 3 bases and J by 1 base, with 17 bases between the two germline ends. This CDR3 spans 17 amino acids. CDR3: CASSIRQGLARTDTQYF. The CDR3 region has the DNA TGTGCCAGTAGTATCCGCCAGGGTTTGGCTCGCACAGATACGCAGTATTTT. Variable domain in full (rest from reference TRBV19 and TRBJ2-3): DGGITQSPKYLFRKEGQNVTLSCEQNLNHDAMYWYRQDPGQGLRLIYYSQIVNDFQKGDIAEGYSVSREKKESFPLTVTSAQKNPTAFYLCASSIRQGLARTDTQYFGPGTRLTVL.

The chain is built from TRBV11-2 and TRBJ2-3; TRBD2 might be the D (5 bases). Trimming stripped 5 bases from V and 1 base from J, with 7 bases between. Germline V gene sequence: CDR1 SGHAT, CDR2 FQNNGV. CDR3 length: 13 amino acids. The CDR3 reads CASSLAGTDTQYF. The CDR3 DNA reads as TGTGCCAGCAGCCTAGCAGGCACAGATACGCAGTATTTT.

The rearrangement links TRBV6-6 to TRBJ1-5; 9 bases fit TRBD1. The germline gives CDR1 MNHNY, CDR2 SVGAGI (reference sequence). V shed 5 bases, J shed 6 bases, and the junction held 14 bases outside the gene matches. This CDR3 contains 17 residues. CDR3 residues: CASSPFKGQGTSQPQHF. CDR3 DNA sequence: TGTGCCAGCAGTCCATTTAAGGGACAGGGAACAAGTCAGCCCCAGCATTTT.

V and J are TRBV9 and TRBJ2-1, with D unclear. CDR1 is SGDLS and CDR2 is YYNGEE in the germline V gene. This CDR3 is built from 15 residues. The ends were cut back, 0 bases at V and 8 bases at J, with 15 bases in the middle. Here the CDR3 DNA reads TGTGCCAGCAGCGTAGAGGCGACTCTAGGCGATGAGCAGTTCTTC. As protein: CASSVEATLGDEQFF.

This chain connects TRBV28 to TRBJ1-4; D unresolved. The CDR3 is 14 amino acids. V lost 5 bases, J lost 8 bases, and 15 bases lay in between. Germline V lookup: CDR1 MDHEN, CDR2 SYDVKM. CDR3 sequence (DNA): TGTGCCAGCAGTGCGACGGGAGGCGGGGAAAAACTGTTTTTT. As protein: CASSATGGGEKLFF.

The CDR3 reads CASSQRLSGGQETQYF. CDR3 in DNA: TGTGCCAGCAGCCAGCGGTTAAGCGGGGGGCAAGAGACCCAGTACTTC. The chain joins TRBV3-1 (or the pseudogene TRBV3-2) to TRBJ2-5; TRBD2 matches at 9 bases. The CDR3 has 16 amino acids. The V and J ends lost 3 bases and 2 bases, in that order; junction bases with no gene match: 7. Germline CDR1 reads LGHDT; CDR2 reads YNNKEL (reference sequence).

The rearrangement uses TRBV30 and TRBJ1-1; a weak D match, TRBD1 (5 bases). With 0 bases removed from V and 0 bases from J, the gap between germline ends came to 11 bases. This CDR3 is built from 15 residues. Per germline, CDR1 GTSNPN and CDR2 SVGIG (reference sequence). The CDR3: CAWSVRRAMNTEAFF. The CDR3, as DNA: TGTGCCTGGAGTGTACGCAGGGCCATGAACACTGAAGCTTTCTTT.

The J gene is TRBJ2-7, the V gene TRBV28, with D possibly TRBD2 on 7 matching bases. The CDR3 runs to 16 residues. CDR1 MDHEN and CDR2 SYDVKM come from the germline V gene. Between the trimmed V and J ends, which lost 6 bases and 6 bases, there was a span of 24 bases. The CDR3 DNA sequence: TGTGCCAGCAGGGGAGGTGGGGGGGCTACCTTATCCGAGCAGTACTTC. Translated: CASRGGGGATLSEQYF.

J is TRBJ1-2 and V is TRBV27; 10 bases match TRBD1. This CDR3 is built from 14 residues. Germline CDR1 MNHEY, CDR2 SMNVEV (reference sequence). The V segment lost 3 bases and the J segment 7 bases; nucleotides outside the gene matches: 5. CDR3 residues: CASSFDRGRGGYTF. CDR3 bases: TGTGCCAGCAGTTTTGACAGGGGGCGCGGTGGCTACACCTTC.

This clone was picked up a small number of times. CDR3: CASSDQGNYGYTF. For the CDR3, the DNA is TGTGCCAGCAGTGACCAGGGTAACTATGGCTACACCTTC. V gene TRBV2 combines with J gene TRBJ1-2; D may be TRBD1 (5 bases). The CDR3 covers 13 residues. V lost 3 bases to trimming and J lost 1 base, with 6 bases between them. Germline lookup yields CDR1 SNHLY and CDR2 FYNNEI.

This chain joins TRBV27 and TRBJ1-2; D ambiguous. From germline, CDR1 is MNHEY and CDR2 SMNVEV (reference sequence). V was trimmed by 5 bases and J by 5 bases, leaving 9 bases between them. The CDR3 has 12 amino acids. CDR3 nucleotide sequence: TGTGCCAGCAGTCATGGGCCTTATGGCTACACCTTC. It specifies CASSHGPYGYTF.

In its sample, this clone was seen once. The V call is TRBV14, the J call TRBJ2-7; 7 bases map to TRBD1. This CDR3 is built from 14 residues. V gave up 4 bases and J gave up 6 bases; unmatched junction bases: 9. Germline V lookup: CDR1 SGHDN, CDR2 FVKESK. The CDR3 spells CASSPAQGLSEQYF. The CDR3 bases are TGTGCCAGCAGCCCTGCACAGGGGTTGTCCGAGCAGTACTTC.

This clone was seen a handful of times. The chain couples TRBV9 to TRBJ1-4; perhaps TRBD1 as D (6 bases). Trimming cost V 0 bases and J 3 bases, with 12 bases left between them. The CDR3 sequence is 16 residues long. The germline gives CDR1 SGDLS, CDR2 YYNGEE. CDR3 sequence reads: CASSVAFGTPNEKLFF. CDR3 nucleotide sequence: TGTGCCAGCAGCGTAGCTTTCGGGACACCTAATGAAAAACTGTTTTTT.

This clone was seen only a few times. The chain recombines TRBV6-6 with TRBJ1-5; TRBD1 agrees at 10 bases. The germline gives CDR1 MNHNY, CDR2 SVGAGI (reference sequence). This CDR3 has 16 residues. J was trimmed by 3 bases and V by 2 bases; bases with no gene match: 4. The CDR3 region is CASSYGDRGNNQPQHF. The CDR3, as DNA: TGTGCCAGCAGTTACGGGGACAGGGGCAACAATCAGCCCCAGCATTTT.

The chain combines TRBV19 with TRBJ2-6, with 7 bases identical to TRBD2. The CDR3 totals 17 residues. Germline trimming cut 1 base from V and 0 bases from J; bases unmatched to any gene: 3. From germline, CDR1 is LNHDA and CDR2 SQIVND (reference sequence). CDR3 bases: TGTGCCAGTAGTATAGCAGGGAGGGCCTCTGGGGCCAACGTCCTGACTTTC. Amino acids: CASSIAGRASGANVLTF. Combining the CDR3 with reference TRBV19 and TRBJ2-6 gives the whole variable domain DGGITQSPKYLFRKEGQNVTLSCEQNLNHDAMYWYRQDPGQGLRLIYYSQIVNDFQKGDIAEGYSVSREKKESFPLTVTSAQKNPTAFYLCASSIAGRASGANVLTFGAGSRLTVL.

This clone came up once. The chain has TRBV6-5 and TRBJ1-1; D not resolved. This CDR3 has 15 amino acids. Trimming stripped 4 bases from V and 6 bases from J, with 18 bases between. Germline V lookup: CDR1 MNHEY, CDR2 SVGAGI. The CDR3 DNA is TGTGCCAGCAGTTCAGGCAGGCGAGGGTCGGCTGAAGCTTTCTTT. Its translation is CASSSGRRGSAEAFF.

The chain links TRBV4-3 to TRBJ2-5, with D tentatively TRBD2 (5 bases). Gene TRBJ2-7 matches the end of the DNA better, so the J call may be wrong. CDR3 size: 14 residues. From germline, CDR1 is LGHNA and CDR2 YSLEER. The CDR3 bases are TGCGCCAGCAGCCAAGATGTAGGGAGCAACGAGCAGTACTTC. It codes for CASSQDVGSNEQYF.

This clone was counted only a few times. The chain links TRBV5-1 to TRBJ2-7, with D possibly TRBD1 on 5 matching bases. Germline CDR1 reads SGHRS; CDR2 reads YFSETQ. V lost 0 bases, J lost 6 bases, and 13 bases lay in between. The CDR3 length is 14 residues. The CDR3 is CASSLAQGVGEQYF. The DNA of the CDR3 is TGCGCCAGCAGCTTGGCTCAGGGTGTGGGCGAGCAGTACTTC.